The source of this TCR beta chain is a study of blood T cells in healthy people across ages. Sample-barcoded 5' priming and a J-beta primer mix drove a second PCR of about 7 to 12 cycles. TCRdb itself ran the 5' RACE reads through MiXCR, one entry per CDR3 protein. The profile shows roughly 1,000,000 distinct CDR3 sequences, approximately 26% of them singletons. This CDR3 is built from 17 residues. CDR1 and CDR2 from the germline V gene are SGHTA and FQGNSA. V shed 1 base, J shed 0 bases, and the junction held 7 bases outside the gene matches. These data were also reused for a study on T cells of mothers and their children.

Specimen: blood. The chain carries TRBV7-2 and TRBJ2-5; TRBD2 matches at 8 bases. This TCR derives from a girl aged 2-10 years in good health. The DNA for the CDR3 is TGTGCCAGCAGCTTAGTAAAGCGGGGGACCGACCAAGAGACCCAGTACTTC. As protein: CASSLVKRGTDQETQYF.